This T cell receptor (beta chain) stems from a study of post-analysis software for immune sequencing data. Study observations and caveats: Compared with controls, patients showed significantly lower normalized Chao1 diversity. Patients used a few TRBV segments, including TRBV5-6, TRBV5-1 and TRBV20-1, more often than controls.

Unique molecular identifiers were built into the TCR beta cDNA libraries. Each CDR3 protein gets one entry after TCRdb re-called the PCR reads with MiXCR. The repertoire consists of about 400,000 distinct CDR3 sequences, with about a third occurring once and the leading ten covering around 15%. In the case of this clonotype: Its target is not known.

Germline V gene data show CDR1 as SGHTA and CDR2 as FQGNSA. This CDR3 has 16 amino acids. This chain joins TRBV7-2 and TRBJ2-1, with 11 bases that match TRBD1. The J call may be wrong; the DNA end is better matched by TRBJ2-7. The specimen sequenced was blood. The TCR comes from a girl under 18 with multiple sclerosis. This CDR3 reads CASSLAAGTGGYEQYF. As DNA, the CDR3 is TGTGCCAGCAGCCTGGCCGCGGGGACAGGGGGCTACGAGCAGTACTTC.